This record looks at one T cell receptor (beta chain) sequence and its context. The germline V gene encodes CDR1 MNHNY and CDR2 SVGAGI (reference sequence). This CDR3 comprises 14 residues. Trimming shortened V by 5 bases and J by 8 bases, and 15 bases separated the two germline ends. Every donor contributed roughly 10 milliliters of peripheral blood by blood draw. The record originates from a study of blood T cells in healthy people across ages. It was with a sample-barcoded 5' primer and a J-beta primer mix that a second PCR of roughly 6 to 12 cycles was run. The template-switch adaptor, which had 12 random nucleotides, put a tag on each cDNA molecule. A minimum of 3 million CDR3-containing paired-end reads was obtained for each sample. TCRdb re-called the 5' RACE reads with MiXCR, one entry per CDR3 protein. This table holds 600,000 to 1,000,000 distinct CDR3 sequences, 58% found once.

The chain has TRBV6-6 and TRBJ1-4; TRBD1 is a possible D gene (5 bases). The TCR was taken from a man aged 30-40 years in good health. The sample taken for sequencing was blood. CDR3 residues: CASSGGGLGEKLFF. In DNA, the CDR3 is TGTGCCAGCAGTGGGGGGGGTTTAGGGGAAAAACTGTTTTTT.